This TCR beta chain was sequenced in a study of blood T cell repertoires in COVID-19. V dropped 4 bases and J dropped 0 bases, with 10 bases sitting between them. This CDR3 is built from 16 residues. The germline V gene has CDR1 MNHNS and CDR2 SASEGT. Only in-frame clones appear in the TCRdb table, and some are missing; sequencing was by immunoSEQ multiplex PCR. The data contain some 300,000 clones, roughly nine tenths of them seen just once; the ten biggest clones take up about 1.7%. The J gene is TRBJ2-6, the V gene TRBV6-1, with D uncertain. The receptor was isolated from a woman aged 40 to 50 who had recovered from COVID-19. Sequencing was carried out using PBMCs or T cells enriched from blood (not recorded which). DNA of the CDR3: TGTGCCAGCAGTGGAGCTTTCAGCTCTGGGGCCAACGTCCTGACTTTC. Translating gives CASSGAFSSGANVLTF.